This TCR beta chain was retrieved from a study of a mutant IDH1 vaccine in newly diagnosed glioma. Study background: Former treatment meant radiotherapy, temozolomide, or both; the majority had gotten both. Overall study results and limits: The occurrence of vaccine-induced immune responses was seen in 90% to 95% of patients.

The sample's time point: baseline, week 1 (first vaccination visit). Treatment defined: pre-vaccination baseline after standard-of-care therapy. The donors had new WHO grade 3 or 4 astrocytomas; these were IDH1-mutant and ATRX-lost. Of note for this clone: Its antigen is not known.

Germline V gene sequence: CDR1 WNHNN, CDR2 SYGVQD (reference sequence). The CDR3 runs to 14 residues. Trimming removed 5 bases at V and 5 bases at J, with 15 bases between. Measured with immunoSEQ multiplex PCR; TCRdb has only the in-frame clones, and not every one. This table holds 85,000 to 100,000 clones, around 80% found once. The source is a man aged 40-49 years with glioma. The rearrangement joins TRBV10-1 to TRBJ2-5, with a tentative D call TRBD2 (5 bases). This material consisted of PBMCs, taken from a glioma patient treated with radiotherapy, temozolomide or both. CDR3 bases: TGCGCCAGCAGTAATCCCCTACGAGGGGAGACCCAGTACTTC. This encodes CASSNPLRGETQYF.